A single sample is the source of the 8 T cell receptor beta chains below, sequenced in a study of T cells in tuberculosis. The repertoire was sequenced with immunoSEQ multiplex PCR; TCRdb's copy has only in-frame clones and lacks some. The data show about 58,000 clones, roughly 90% seen once. Cells were sorted from thawed PBMC rested overnight and stained with GMM-loaded CD1B tetramer, viability dye and anti-CD3. The lipid loaded on the CD1B tetramers was C32 glucose monomycolate from Rhodococcus equi. Sequenced input: CD1b-GMM tetramer-negative cells sorted from PBMCs. The receptors originated from an adult woman with latent tuberculosis.

This clone has a handful of counts. The V call is TRBV6-6, the J call TRBJ2-5; TRBD1 matches 7 bases. The length of the CDR3 is 15 residues. Germline CDR1 MNHNY, CDR2 SVGAGI (reference sequence). J lost 5 bases, V lost 6 bases, and 12 bases had no gene match. The chain's CDR3 is CASRDGQVYGETQYF. CDR3 sequence (DNA): TGTGCCAGCAGAGACGGACAGGTCTATGGGGAGACCCAGTACTTC.

V gene TRBV4-2 combines with J gene TRBJ1-3; D remains unclear. Germline CDR1 reads LGHNA; CDR2 reads YNFKEQ. V gave up 0 bases and J gave up 2 bases, with 11 bases separating them. The CDR3 sequence is 16 residues long. The CDR3 sequence is CASSQDLRKPGNTIYF. DNA for the CDR3: TGTGCCAGCAGCCAAGATCTCAGGAAACCTGGAAACACCATATATTTT.

The chain is built from TRBV21-1 and TRBJ1-2; TRBD1 is the table's D call and was not checked against the DNA. TRBV21-1 represents a pseudogene. The CDR3 is made up of 14 amino acids. The CDR3 coding sequence is TGTGCCAGCAGCCACTCGAGGGGGACAAATGGCTACACCTTC. This encodes CASSHSRGTNGYTF.

For this clone: A junction boundary mismatches the germline segment, possibly from a read error. The gene calls are TRBV19 and TRBJ2-7, with D possibly TRBD1 on 6 matching bases. There are 14 residues in the CDR3. Germline loops: CDR1 LNHDA, CDR2 SQIVND (reference sequence). The CDR3 protein is CAGSMQGLSYEQYF. The CDR3 DNA follows: TGTGCCGGTAGTATGCAGGGGTTGTCGTACGAGCAGTACTTC.

The chain recombines TRBV25-1 with TRBJ2-6; the match to TRBD1 covers 8 bases. The CDR3 extends over 16 amino acids. Looked up from germline, CDR1 is MGHDK and CDR2 is SYGVNS. V lost 11 bases and J lost 0; bases outside the gene matches: 9. CDR3 region: CASQGAAVSGANVLTF. The CDR3 bases are TGTGCCTCCCAGGGGGCCGCCGTCTCTGGGGCCAACGTCCTGACTTTC.

The chain carries TRBV6-5 and TRBJ2-7; tentative D call: TRBD1 (6 bases). Germline values: CDR1 MNHEY, CDR2 SVGAGI. Trimming shortened V by 6 bases and J by 7 bases, and 19 bases separated the two germline ends. The CDR3 has 14 amino acids. The CDR3 is CASRRGMGAQEQYF. The CDR3 bases are TGTGCCAGCAGGAGGGGGATGGGGGCGCAAGAGCAGTACTTC.

The chain uses TRBV7-9 and TRBJ2-2; D gene unclear. The V end lost 11 bases, the J end lost 3 bases, and 19 bases lay between the germline ends. This CDR3 contains 15 residues. Per germline, CDR1 SEHNR and CDR2 FQNEAQ (reference sequence). The CDR3 sequence is CAATQVGWDTGELFF. As DNA, the CDR3 is TGTGCCGCGACCCAGGTTGGATGGGACACCGGGGAGCTGTTTTTT. The full variable domain, its missing parts supplied by reference TRBV7-9 and TRBJ2-2, is DTGVSQNPRHKITKRGQNVTFRCDPISEHNRLYWYRQTLGQGPEFLTYFQNEAQLEKSRLLSDRFSAERPKGSFSTLEIQRTEQGDSAMYLCAATQVGWDTGELFFGEGSRLTVL.

This rearrangement joins TRBV5-1 to TRBJ2-2, with D uncertain. Deletions cut 0 bases from V and 2 bases from J, with 8 bases between. Germline CDR1 reads SGHRS; CDR2 reads YFSETQ. CDR3 length equals 15 residues. The CDR3 here is CASSLGPGNTGELFF. Written as DNA, the CDR3 is TGCGCCAGCAGCTTGGGTCCAGGTAACACCGGGGAGCTGTTTTTT.